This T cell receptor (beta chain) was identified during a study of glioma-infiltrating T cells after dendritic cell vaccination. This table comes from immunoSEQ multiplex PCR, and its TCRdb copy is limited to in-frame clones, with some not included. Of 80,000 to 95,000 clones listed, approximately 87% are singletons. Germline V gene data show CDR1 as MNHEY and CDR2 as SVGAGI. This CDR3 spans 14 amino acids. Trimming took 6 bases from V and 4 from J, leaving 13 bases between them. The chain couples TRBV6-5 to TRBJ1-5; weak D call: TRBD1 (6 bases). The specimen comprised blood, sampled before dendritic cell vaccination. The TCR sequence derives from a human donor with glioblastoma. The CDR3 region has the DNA TGTGCCAGCAGCCGGGGGGGGCGGAATCAGCCCCAGCATTTT. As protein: CASSRGGRNQPQHF.